This TCR beta chain emerged from a study of shared clonotypes between healthy human individuals. Deletions cut 6 bases from V and 3 bases from J, with 15 bases between. The CDR3 runs 14 residues. Germline-derived CDR1 and CDR2 are SNHLY and FYNNEI. The data were produced by immunoSEQ multiplex PCR, yet TCRdb's version contains in-frame clones alone and is incomplete. Of 2 million to 2.5 million clones listed, approximately 93% are singletons. This sequence originates from a man in his late teens or twenties in good health. Some clones in this sample may be carry-over from other donors' samples. This rearrangement joins TRBV2 to TRBJ2-7; D gene ambiguous. The sample comprised naive CD4+ T cells from PBMCs. Subset given: CD45RA+ positively selected. CDR3: CASSKDTWDYEQYF. The CDR3 nucleotides read TGTGCCAGCAGCAAGGATACCTGGGACTACGAGCAGTACTTC.